These 32 T cell receptor beta chains were all obtained from the same sample, sequenced in a study. TCRdb reprocessed the 5' RACE reads via MiXCR and lists one record per CDR3 protein. The sample lists some 7,000 distinct CDR3 sequences, approximately 70% occurring once. Cells sorted as Tregs were CD4+, CD25+ and CD127-/low. Input material: tumor-infiltrating Tregs sorted from the breast tumor. These receptor sequences come from a female donor with breast cancer.

The chain links TRBV6-5 to TRBJ1-1; TRBD1 is a possible D gene (5 bases). The CDR3 is 12 amino acids. V shed 5 bases and J shed 10 bases, with 14 bases lying between them. Germline V gives CDR1 MNHEY, CDR2 SVGAGI. The DNA of the CDR3 is TGTGCCAGCAGTGGACAAGGACGGGGAGCTTTCTTT. This encodes CASSGQGRGAFF.

The chain employs TRBV12-3 or TRBV12-4 and TRBJ1-2; a weak D match, TRBD1 (5 bases). CDR3 length equals 14 residues. The V gene lost 6 bases and the J gene lost 8 bases, with 19 bases spanning the gap. The CDR3 region is CASSLADRDQGYTF. CDR3 DNA: TGTGCCAGCAGCCTAGCTGACCGGGACCAGGGCTACACCTTC.

The chain combines TRBV5-1 with TRBJ2-7; TRBD1 agrees at 7 bases. Germline values: CDR1 SGHRS, CDR2 YFSETQ. V dropped 4 bases and J dropped 5; count of bases not matched to a gene: 9. This CDR3 is 14 amino acids long. The CDR3 coding sequence is TGCGCCAGCAGCCAGAATCACAGGGGTGACGAGCAGTACTTC. It yields the protein CASSQNHRGDEQYF.

The J gene is TRBJ1-1, the V gene TRBV29-1; D not certain. CDR1 SQVTM and CDR2 ANQGSEA come from the germline V gene. This CDR3 is 11 amino acids long. The V end lost 4 bases, the J end lost 14 bases, and 17 bases lay between the germline ends. CDR3 DNA sequence: TGCAGCGTTGGAGATTTTCCGGTTCGCTTCTTT. Translated: CSVGDFPVRFF.

This clonotype showed up just once. The gene calls are TRBV5-1 and TRBJ2-1; 9 positions match TRBD2. V dropped 4 bases and J dropped 4; count of bases not matched to a gene: 9. The germline V gene encodes CDR1 SGHRS and CDR2 YFSETQ. The CDR3 loop spans 16 amino acids. CDR3 loop: CASSPEVSGGYNEQFF. The DNA for the CDR3 is TGCGCCAGCAGCCCTGAAGTGAGCGGGGGGTACAATGAGCAGTTCTTC.

This sequence joins TRBV3-1 and TRBJ2-3; no definite D call. This CDR3 contains 13 residues. Germline CDR1 reads LGHDT; CDR2 reads YNNKEL (reference sequence). The V and J ends lost 2 bases and 2 bases respectively, with 5 bases between them. For the CDR3, the DNA is TGTGCCAGCAGCCAAAGACCCACAGATACGCAGTATTTT. Its translation: CASSQRPTDTQYF.

The chain combines TRBV10-2 with TRBJ2-3; D gene unclear. V lost 3 bases, J lost 2 bases, and 9 bases lay in between. Germline V gene lookup returns CDR1 WSHSY and CDR2 SAAADI. The CDR3 spans 14 residues. CDR3: CASSEGPHTDTQYF. For the CDR3, the DNA is TGCGCCAGCAGTGAAGGACCTCACACAGATACGCAGTATTTT.

The rearrangement links TRBV7-2 to TRBJ2-1; 7 bases line up with TRBD1. The junction had 16 bases not matched to a gene; V was cut back by 2 bases and J by 15 bases. Germline V gives CDR1 SGHTA, CDR2 FQGNSA. The length of the CDR3 is 15 residues. The CDR3 here is CASSLRAFNDRAMFF. The CDR3 region has the DNA TGTGCCAGCAGCTTACGCGCCTTTAACGACAGGGCTATGTTCTTC.

This clonotype was found a few times. The chain is built from TRBV10-2 and TRBJ2-7; 12 positions match TRBD2. Trimming took 6 bases from V and 2 from J; bases not matched to a gene: 8. This CDR3 region has 16 residues. CDR1 is WSHSY and CDR2 is SAAADI in the germline V gene. The CDR3 DNA reads as TGCGCCAGCAGCGTCCTAGCGGGAGGGAAAACCTACGAGCAGTACTTC. Translation: CASSVLAGGKTYEQYF.

The rearrangement links TRBV6-6 to TRBJ2-1, with TRBD1 matching over 7 bases. Germline CDR1 reads MNHNY; CDR2 reads SVGAGI (reference sequence). The CDR3 sequence is 15 residues long. V lost 0 bases to trimming and J lost 8 bases; unmatched junction nucleotides: 7. In DNA, the CDR3 is TGTGCCAGCAGTTACTCGACAGGGAGCAGGTATGAGCAGTTCTTC. Translation gives CASSYSTGSRYEQFF.

The V and J genes are TRBV29-1 and TRBJ1-5, with D tentatively TRBD1 (6 bases). Germline CDR1 and CDR2: SQVTM and ANQGSEA. Trimming left V 3 bases short and J 9 bases short, with 15 bases between. This CDR3 has 13 amino acids. This CDR3 is CSVEAQTGGPQHF. The CDR3 DNA reads as TGCAGCGTTGAGGCCCAGACAGGTGGGCCCCAGCATTTT.

This clonotype was counted a few times. The rearrangement joins TRBV6-5 to TRBJ1-5, with a possible D match to TRBD1 (5 bases). V gave up 4 bases and J gave up 0 bases, with 10 bases separating them. This CDR3 is built from 15 residues. The germline gives CDR1 MNHEY, CDR2 SVGAGI. CDR3 region: CASSFGGGSNQPQHF. CDR3 bases: TGTGCCAGCAGTTTTGGGGGGGGTAGCAATCAGCCCCAGCATTTT.

This chain connects TRBV5-1 to TRBJ1-1; 7 nucleotides line up with TRBD1. Germline CDR1 reads SGHRS; CDR2 reads YFSETQ. The length of the CDR3 is 14 residues. V lost 4 bases, J lost 1 base, and 4 bases stayed unmatched. The CDR3 sequence is CASSRGQPNTEAFF. The CDR3 DNA reads as TGCGCCAGCAGCAGGGGACAGCCGAACACTGAAGCTTTCTTT.

As regards this clonotype: The junction does not match germline at one end; this may be a read error. The chain uses TRBV20-1 and TRBJ1-2; D unclear. Germline V lookup: CDR1 DFQATT, CDR2 SNEGSKA (reference sequence). The CDR3 has 11 amino acids. In DNA, the CDR3 is TGCAGTGCTAGAGATGAGTGGTTGCCATACTTC. Translation: CSARDEWLPYF.

The chain recombines TRBV4-2 with TRBJ2-5, with TRBD2 identical over 14 bases. This CDR3 is 16 amino acids long. Germline CDR1 and CDR2: LGHNA and YNFKEQ. After removal of 1 base from V and 2 bases from J, the junction contained 0 bases not matched to a gene. The CDR3 sequence is CASSQGTSGGQETQYF. CDR3 coding DNA: TGTGCCAGCAGCCAAGGGACTAGCGGGGGGCAAGAGACCCAGTACTTC.

This clonotype was detected once. V usage is TRBV6-5 and J usage is TRBJ1-5; TRBD1 aligns across 8 bases. This CDR3 has 15 residues. CDR1 is MNHEY, CDR2 SVGAGI, per germline. The J segment lost 6 bases and the V segment lost 5 bases, leaving 9 bases of the junction unmatched. The chain's CDR3 is CASSTGQGIGQPQHF. Here the CDR3 DNA reads TGTGCCAGCAGTACCGGACAGGGAATTGGTCAGCCCCAGCATTTT.

This chain connects TRBV1 to TRBJ2-3; the DNA was not used to check the table's D call, TRBD2. TRBV1 is a pseudogene locus. CDR3 length: 21 residues. CDR3 coding DNA: TGCACCAGCAGCCAAGATGAGGCGGTAGCGGGGCCTCACCATTGCACAGATACGCAGTATTTT. This codes for CTSSQDEAVAGPHHCTDTQYF.

With regard to this clonotype: Since the CDR3 does not end with the conserved phenylalanine or tryptophan, this likely comes from a read error. The limits of the CDR3 on the DNA are not certain, so only TCRdb's listed CDR3 is given. V and J are TRBV6-2 or TRBV6-3 and TRBJ2-1; the DNA was not compared with TRBD1, the D call given in the table. A total of 13 residues make up the CDR3, ends included. Per the germline V gene, CDR1 is MNHEY and CDR2 is SVGEGT. The CDR3 sequence: CASSPTLGGLEFL.

The chain uses TRBV2 and TRBJ2-5; D perhaps matches TRBD2 (5 bases). V dropped 7 bases and J dropped 2 bases, with 11 bases sitting between them. The CDR3 contains 13 residues. Germline values: CDR1 SNHLY, CDR2 FYNNEI. DNA for the CDR3: TGTGCCAGCACCTGGACTTATCAAGAGACCCAGTACTTC. Translating it yields CASTWTYQETQYF.

The chain is built from TRBV5-1 and TRBJ2-1; D is possibly TRBD1 (6 bases). The germline V gene has CDR1 SGHRS and CDR2 YFSETQ. The CDR3 extends over 15 amino acids. V was trimmed by 3 bases and J by 4 bases, leaving 14 bases between them. For the CDR3, the DNA is TGCGCCAGCAGCTCGCCGGGACAATTATACAATGAGCAGTTCTTC. Encoded protein: CASSSPGQLYNEQFF.

This chain joins TRBV19 and TRBJ1-2; D might be TRBD1 (6 bases). Per the germline V gene, CDR1 is LNHDA and CDR2 is SQIVND (reference sequence). This CDR3 spans 13 amino acids. Trimming removed 5 bases at V and 5 bases at J, with 12 bases between. The CDR3 region is CASSSHQGYGYTF. As DNA, the CDR3 is TGTGCCAGTAGTTCTCATCAGGGGTATGGCTACACCTTC. The whole variable domain, remainder taken from reference TRBV19 and TRBJ1-2, is DGGITQSPKYLFRKEGQNVTLSCEQNLNHDAMYWYRQDPGQGLRLIYYSQIVNDFQKGDIAEGYSVSREKKESFPLTVTSAQKNPTAFYLCASSSHQGYGYTFGSGTRLTVV.

This rearrangement joins TRBV20-1 to TRBJ2-5; D ambiguous. The V end was cut by 6 bases, the J end by 5 bases, with 10 bases between. Looked up from germline, CDR1 is DFQATT and CDR2 is SNEGSKA (reference sequence). The CDR3 totals 11 residues. The CDR3 is CSAYARETQYF. Here the CDR3 DNA reads TGCAGTGCCTACGCGAGGGAGACCCAGTACTTC.

This sequence joins TRBV18 and TRBJ1-5, with 10 bases aligning to TRBD1. Germline loops: CDR1 KGHSH, CDR2 LQKENI. V dropped 3 bases and J dropped 2; count of bases not matched to a gene: 7. The CDR3 loop spans 17 amino acids. This CDR3 is CASSPGQGRYGNQPQHF. The CDR3 DNA reads as TGTGCCAGCTCACCGGGACAGGGGAGGTACGGCAATCAGCCCCAGCATTTT.

The sample holds one count of this clonotype. The rearrangement links TRBV7-9 to TRBJ2-3; D is unresolved. From germline, CDR1 is SEHNR and CDR2 FQNEAQ (reference sequence). V shed 1 base and J shed 11 bases, with 10 bases lying between them. This CDR3 comprises 12 residues. CDR3 coding DNA: TGTGCCAGCAGCTTAGAAGGCACCGGGCAGTATTTT. As protein: CASSLEGTGQYF.

The chain employs TRBV20-1 and TRBJ1-2, with 10 bases fitting TRBD1. This CDR3 has 15 amino acids. V dropped 3 bases and J dropped 5; count of bases not matched to a gene: 9. In germline, CDR1 is DFQATT, CDR2 SNEGSKA (reference sequence). CDR3 bases: TGCAGTGCTAGGGATAATGGACAGGGGGGATATGGCTACACCTTC. This gives the protein CSARDNGQGGYGYTF.

Remarks on this clonotype: Relative to the germline gene, one junction end is altered; a read error may explain this. The chain uses TRBV7-7 and TRBJ1-2, with 7 bases identical to TRBD1. Germline CDR1 reads SSHAT; CDR2 reads FNYEAQ (reference sequence). The CDR3 consists of 13 residues. The CDR3 DNA follows: TGTGCTAGCAGCAGAAGCAATCGGGACAGCCAATACTTC. Amino acid sequence: CASSRSNRDSQYF.

The chain links TRBV20-1 to TRBJ2-5; D is possibly TRBD2 (5 bases). The CDR3 length is 16 residues. V dropped 4 bases and J dropped 2 bases, with 20 bases sitting between them. The germline V gene has CDR1 DFQATT and CDR2 SNEGSKA (reference sequence). In DNA form, the CDR3 reads TGCAGTGCTACGGCTCTTTGGGAGCTTAGTCAAGAGACCCAGTACTTC. Amino acid sequence: CSATALWELSQETQYF.

The chain has TRBV7-6 and TRBJ2-7; tentative D call: TRBD1 (6 bases). The V and J ends lost 3 bases and 2 bases respectively, with 14 bases between them. The germline V gene encodes CDR1 SGHVS and CDR2 FNYEAQ. The CDR3 contains 15 residues. In nucleotides, the CDR3 is TGTGCCAGCAGCTTGGGTGGGGACACCACCTACGAGCAGTACTTC. Residues: CASSLGGDTTYEQYF.

The chain employs TRBV12-3 or TRBV12-4 and TRBJ1-1, with 7 bases aligning to TRBD1. This CDR3 has 13 residues. With 6 bases clipped from V and 6 bases from J, the junction kept 7 bases outside the gene matches. The CDR3 region is CASSQRQGAEAFF. In nucleotides, the CDR3 is TGTGCCAGCAGCCAGAGACAGGGAGCTGAAGCTTTCTTT.

V is TRBV29-1 and J is TRBJ1-1; D is ambiguous. This CDR3 contains 12 residues. From germline, CDR1 is SQVTM and CDR2 ANQGSEA. Trimming cost V 4 bases and J 6 bases, with 12 bases left between them. CDR3 bases: TGCAGCGTTGCAGTGTACGGGGCTGAAGCTTTCTTT. Its translation: CSVAVYGAEAFF. Supplemented by reference TRBV29-1 and TRBJ1-1, the full variable domain reads SAVISQKPSRDICQRGTSLTIQCQVDSQVTMMFWYRQQPGQSLTLIATANQGSEATYESGFVIDKFPISRPNLTFSTLTVSNMSPEDSSIYLCSVAVYGAEAFFGQGTRLTVV.

V and J are TRBV4-2 and TRBJ1-2; 7 positions agree with TRBD1. Per the germline V gene, CDR1 is LGHNA and CDR2 is YNFKEQ. Unmatched junction bases numbered 6, after V lost 1 base and J lost 7 bases. The CDR3 length is 14 residues. The DNA for the CDR3 is TGTGCCAGCAGCCAAGGGGACAGCTCAGCTGGCTACACCTTC. Amino acid sequence: CASSQGDSSAGYTF.

The chain has TRBV12-3 or TRBV12-4 and TRBJ2-1; no clear D. V was cut by 8 bases and J by 2 bases, with 10 bases left in between. The CDR3 runs 13 residues. Here the CDR3 DNA reads TGTGCCAGCGGCGGCTCCCCCTACAATGAGCAGTTCTTC. Protein: CASGGSPYNEQFF.